The present T cell receptor (beta chain) was sequenced within a study of cytotoxic CD8 clonotypes in ibrutinib-treated CLL. Germline V gene sequence: CDR1 MNHEY, CDR2 SVGAGI. The CDR3 is 14 residues long. V lost 0 bases, J lost 1 base, and 4 bases lay in between. Sequencing used immunoSEQ multiplex PCR; TCRdb keeps in-frame clones, though not all of them. The data contain about 130,000 clones, about three quarters of them seen just once; the ten biggest clones take up 4.5% to 6%. The chain has TRBV6-5 and TRBJ2-1; no clear D gene. The sequencing used PBMCs, collected after 24 months of ibrutinib treatment. The sequence was collected from a human donor with chronic lymphocytic leukemia. CDR3 DNA sequence: TGTGCCAGCAGTTACTCGGGGTCCTACAATGAGCAGTTCTTC. Translating it yields CASSYSGSYNEQFF.